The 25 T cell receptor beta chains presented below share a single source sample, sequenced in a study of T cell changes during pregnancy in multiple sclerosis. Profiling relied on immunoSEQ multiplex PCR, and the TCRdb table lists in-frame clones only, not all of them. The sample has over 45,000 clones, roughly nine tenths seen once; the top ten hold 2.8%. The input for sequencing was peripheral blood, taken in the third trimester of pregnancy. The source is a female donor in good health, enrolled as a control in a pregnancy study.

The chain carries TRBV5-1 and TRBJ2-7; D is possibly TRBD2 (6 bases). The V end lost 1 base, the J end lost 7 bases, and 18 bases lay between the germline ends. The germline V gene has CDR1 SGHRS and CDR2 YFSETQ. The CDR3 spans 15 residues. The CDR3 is CASSLRQELGGEQYF. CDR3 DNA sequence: TGCGCCAGCAGCTTGCGTCAGGAGCTGGGAGGTGAGCAGTACTTC.

CDR3 loop: CASSQRSGTETGELFF. The CDR3 DNA reads as TGCGCCAGCAGCCAAAGATCAGGGACTGAGACCGGGGAGCTGTTTTTT. The chain is built from TRBV4-1 and TRBJ2-2; maybe TRBD2 (6 bases). V was trimmed by 2 bases and J by 5 bases, leaving 15 bases between them. CDR1 and CDR2 from the germline V gene are MGHRA and YSYEKL. This CDR3 contains 16 residues.

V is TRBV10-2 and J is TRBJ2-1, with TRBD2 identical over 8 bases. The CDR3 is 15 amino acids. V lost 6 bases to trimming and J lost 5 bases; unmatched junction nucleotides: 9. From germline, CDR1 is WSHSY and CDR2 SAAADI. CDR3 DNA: TGCGCCAGCAGATATGAGCGGGAGTTTAACAATGAGCAGTTCTTC. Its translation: CASRYEREFNNEQFF.

CDR3 sequence reads: CASSVGGGSPLHF. Written as DNA, the CDR3 is TGTGCCAGCAGCGTGGGGGGGGGTTCACCCCTCCACTTT. This chain connects TRBV9 to TRBJ1-6, with a tentative D call TRBD1 (5 bases). Looked up from germline, CDR1 is SGDLS and CDR2 is YYNGEE. CDR3 length: 13 residues. Trimming cost V 2 bases and J 9 bases, with 9 bases left between them.

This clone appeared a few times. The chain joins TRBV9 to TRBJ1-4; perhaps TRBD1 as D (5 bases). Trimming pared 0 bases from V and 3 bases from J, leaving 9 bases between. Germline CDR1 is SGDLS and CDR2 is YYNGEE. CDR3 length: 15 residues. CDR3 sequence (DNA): TGTGCCAGCAGCGTAGGGGGCAGTTCTAATGAAAAACTGTTTTTT. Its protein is CASSVGGSSNEKLFF.

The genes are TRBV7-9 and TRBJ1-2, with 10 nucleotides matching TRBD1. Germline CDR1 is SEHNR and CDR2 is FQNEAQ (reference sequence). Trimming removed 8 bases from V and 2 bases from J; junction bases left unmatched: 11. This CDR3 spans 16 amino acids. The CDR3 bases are TGTGCCAGCTCCAAGGGGACAGGGGTTCTCAACTATGGCTACACCTTC. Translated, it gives CASSKGTGVLNYGYTF.

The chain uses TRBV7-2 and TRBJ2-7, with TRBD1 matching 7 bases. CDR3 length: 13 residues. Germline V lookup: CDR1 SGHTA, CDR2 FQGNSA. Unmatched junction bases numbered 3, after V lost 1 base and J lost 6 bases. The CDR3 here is CASSLEGAVEQYF. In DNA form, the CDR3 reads TGTGCCAGCAGCTTAGAGGGGGCGGTCGAGCAGTACTTC.

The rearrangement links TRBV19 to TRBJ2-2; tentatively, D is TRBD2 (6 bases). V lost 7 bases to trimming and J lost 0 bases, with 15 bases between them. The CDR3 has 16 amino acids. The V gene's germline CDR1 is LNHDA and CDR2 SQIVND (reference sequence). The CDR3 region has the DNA TGTGCCAGTACGTCCGGGGGTGGGGCGAACACCGGGGAGCTGTTTTTT. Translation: CASTSGGGANTGELFF.

The CDR3 region has the DNA TGTGCCAGCTCACCAGGGACAGGGGGGGAGACTGAAGCTTTCTTT. Its translation is CASSPGTGGETEAFF. The V call is TRBV18, the J call TRBJ1-1; 11 bases match TRBD1. Germline trimming cut 2 bases from V and 5 bases from J; bases unmatched to any gene: 4. Germline values: CDR1 KGHSH, CDR2 LQKENI. There are 15 residues in the CDR3.

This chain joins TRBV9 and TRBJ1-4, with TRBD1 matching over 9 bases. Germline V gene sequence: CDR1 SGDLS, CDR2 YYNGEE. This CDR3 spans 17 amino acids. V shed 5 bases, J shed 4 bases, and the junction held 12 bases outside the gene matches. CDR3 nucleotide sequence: TGTGCCAGCAGTCGTACCCCACCGGACAGGGGTAATGAAAAACTGTTTTTT. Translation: CASSRTPPDRGNEKLFF.

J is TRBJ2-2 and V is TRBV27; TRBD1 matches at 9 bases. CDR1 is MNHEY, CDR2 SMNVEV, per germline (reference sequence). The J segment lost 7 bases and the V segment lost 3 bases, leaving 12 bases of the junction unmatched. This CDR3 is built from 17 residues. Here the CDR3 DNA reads TGTGCCAGCAGTTTTCGATTAACAGGGGGCGCGGACGGGGAGCTGTTTTTT. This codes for CASSFRLTGGADGELFF.

The CDR3 DNA follows: TGTGCCAGCAGTTCCGGGACAGGGATCTACGAGCAGTACTTC. This encodes CASSSGTGIYEQYF. The V gene is TRBV6-6, the J gene TRBJ2-7; 9 bases match TRBD1. Germline CDR1 reads MNHNY; CDR2 reads SVGAGI (reference sequence). Trimming cost V 4 bases and J 3 bases; bases outside gene matches: 4. CDR3 length: 14 residues.

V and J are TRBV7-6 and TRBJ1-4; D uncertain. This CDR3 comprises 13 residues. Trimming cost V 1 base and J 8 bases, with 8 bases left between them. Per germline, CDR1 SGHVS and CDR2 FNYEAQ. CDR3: CASSLGGGEKLFF. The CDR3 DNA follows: TGTGCCAGCAGCTTAGGCGGCGGGGAAAAACTGTTTTTT.

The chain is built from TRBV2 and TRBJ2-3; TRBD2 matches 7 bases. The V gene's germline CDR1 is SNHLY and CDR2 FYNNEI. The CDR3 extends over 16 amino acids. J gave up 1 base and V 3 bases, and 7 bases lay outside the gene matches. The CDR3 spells CASSERRGTRTDTQYF. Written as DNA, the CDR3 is TGTGCCAGCAGTGAGAGGCGGGGGACCCGCACAGATACGCAGTATTTT.

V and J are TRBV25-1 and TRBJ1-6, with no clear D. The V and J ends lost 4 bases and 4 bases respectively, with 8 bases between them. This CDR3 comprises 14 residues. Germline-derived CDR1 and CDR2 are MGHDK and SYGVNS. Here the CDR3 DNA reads TGTGCCAGCAGTGTATCAGATTATAATTCACCCCTCCACTTT. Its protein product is CASSVSDYNSPLHF.

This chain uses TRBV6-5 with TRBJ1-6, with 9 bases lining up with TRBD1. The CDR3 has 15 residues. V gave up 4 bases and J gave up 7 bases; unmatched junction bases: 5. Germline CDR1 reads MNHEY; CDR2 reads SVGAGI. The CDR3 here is CASSLSGTGNSPLHF. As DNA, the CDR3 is TGTGCCAGCAGTTTATCCGGGACAGGGAATTCACCCCTCCACTTT.

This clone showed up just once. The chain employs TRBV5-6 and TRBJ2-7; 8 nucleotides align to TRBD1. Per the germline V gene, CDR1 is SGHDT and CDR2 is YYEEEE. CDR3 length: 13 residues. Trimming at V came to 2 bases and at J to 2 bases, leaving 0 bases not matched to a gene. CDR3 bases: TGTGCCAGCAGCTTCAGGGGGCCCTACGAGCAGTACTTC. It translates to CASSFRGPYEQYF.

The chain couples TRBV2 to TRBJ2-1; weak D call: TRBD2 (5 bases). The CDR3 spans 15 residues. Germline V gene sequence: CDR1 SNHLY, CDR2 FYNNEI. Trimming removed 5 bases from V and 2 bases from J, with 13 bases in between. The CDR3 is CASSRTGLTYNEQFF. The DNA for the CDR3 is TGTGCCAGCAGTAGGACTGGCTTAACCTACAATGAGCAGTTCTTC.

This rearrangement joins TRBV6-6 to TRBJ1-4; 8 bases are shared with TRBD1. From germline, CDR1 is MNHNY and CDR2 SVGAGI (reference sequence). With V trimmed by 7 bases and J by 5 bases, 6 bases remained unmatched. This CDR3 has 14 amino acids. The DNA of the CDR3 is TGTGCCAGCAAAGGACAGGGCCAAAATGAAAAACTGTTTTTT. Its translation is CASKGQGQNEKLFF.

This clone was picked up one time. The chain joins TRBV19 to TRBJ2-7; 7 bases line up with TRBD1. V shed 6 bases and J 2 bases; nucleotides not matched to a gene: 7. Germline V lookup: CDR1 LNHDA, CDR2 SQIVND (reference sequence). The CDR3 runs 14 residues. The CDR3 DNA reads TGTGCCAGTAGCATAACAGGGGTCACCTACGAGCAGTACTTC. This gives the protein CASSITGVTYEQYF.

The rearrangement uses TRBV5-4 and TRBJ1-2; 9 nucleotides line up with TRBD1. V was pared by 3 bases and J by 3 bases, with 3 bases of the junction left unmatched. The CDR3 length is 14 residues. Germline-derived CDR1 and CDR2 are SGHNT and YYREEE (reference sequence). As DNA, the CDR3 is TGTGCCAGCAGCTCAACAGGGGGCGACTATGGCTACACCTTC. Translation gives CASSSTGGDYGYTF.

This CDR3 is CASSFIGGSSGTEAFF. In nucleotides, the CDR3 is TGTGCCAGCAGCTTCATCGGGGGGTCCTCAGGGACTGAAGCTTTCTTT. The chain carries TRBV7-2 and TRBJ1-1, with D perhaps matching TRBD1 (5 bases). The CDR3 is 16 amino acids. Looked up from germline, CDR1 is SGHTA and CDR2 is FQGNSA. V was shortened by 3 bases and J by 5 bases, with 19 bases between the two germline ends.

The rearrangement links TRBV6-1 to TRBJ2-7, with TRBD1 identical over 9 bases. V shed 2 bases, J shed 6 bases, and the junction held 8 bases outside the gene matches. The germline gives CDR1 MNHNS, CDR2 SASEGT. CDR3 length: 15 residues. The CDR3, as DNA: TGTGCCAGCAGTGAAAAGGGGACAGGGAGGGTCGAGCAGTACTTC. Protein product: CASSEKGTGRVEQYF.

CDR3 nucleotides: TGTGCCAGCAGCCCTGGACTAGCGGGAGACGAGACCCAGTACTTC. It yields the protein CASSPGLAGDETQYF. This chain uses TRBV7-2 with TRBJ2-5, with 13 bases aligning to TRBD2. The V and J ends lost 5 bases and 5 bases, in that order; junction bases with no gene match: 5. Germline loops: CDR1 SGHTA, CDR2 FQGNSA. The CDR3 has 15 residues.

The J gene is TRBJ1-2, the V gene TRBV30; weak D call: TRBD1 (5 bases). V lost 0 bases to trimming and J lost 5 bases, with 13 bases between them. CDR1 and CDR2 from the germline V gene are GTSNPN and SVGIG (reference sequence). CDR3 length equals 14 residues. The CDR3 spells CAWSVDDSLYGYTF. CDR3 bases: TGTGCCTGGAGTGTAGATGACAGCCTTTATGGCTACACCTTC.